This TCR beta chain is drawn from a study of T cell responses to AZD1222 COVID-19 vaccine. Sequencing used immunoSEQ multiplex PCR; TCRdb keeps in-frame clones, though not all of them. This sample yields around 160,000 clones, of which about 92% are seen a single time; 1.9% belongs to the top ten. CDR1 is SGHKS, CDR2 YYEKEE, per germline (reference sequence). Germline trimming cut 0 bases from V and 1 base from J; bases unmatched to any gene: 6. There are 17 residues in the CDR3. With regard to this clone: Its antigen is undetermined.

Whole-study findings and limits: Among AZD1222 vaccinees, only six were seropositive at baseline. Most donors were white British, females outnumbered males, and clonal diversity was possibly underestimated. Spike-specific TCR breadth and depth went up after people got two AZD1222 doses.

The genes are TRBV5-5 and TRBJ2-1, with TRBD1 matching over 8 bases. This specimen consisted of peripheral blood, obtained on day 0 of AZD1222 vaccination. This TCR was recovered from an adult in good health. This CDR3 reads CASSLVPGGISYNEQFF. The CDR3 DNA sequence: TGTGCCAGCAGCTTGGTTCCAGGGGGCATTTCCTACAATGAGCAGTTCTTC. Drawing the rest from reference TRBV5-5 and TRBJ2-1, the complete variable domain is DAGVTQSPTHLIKTRGQQVTLRCSPISGHKSVSWYQQVLGQGPQFIFQYYEKEERGRGNFPDRFSARQFPNYSSELNVNALLLGDSALYLCASSLVPGGISYNEQFFGPGTRLTVL.